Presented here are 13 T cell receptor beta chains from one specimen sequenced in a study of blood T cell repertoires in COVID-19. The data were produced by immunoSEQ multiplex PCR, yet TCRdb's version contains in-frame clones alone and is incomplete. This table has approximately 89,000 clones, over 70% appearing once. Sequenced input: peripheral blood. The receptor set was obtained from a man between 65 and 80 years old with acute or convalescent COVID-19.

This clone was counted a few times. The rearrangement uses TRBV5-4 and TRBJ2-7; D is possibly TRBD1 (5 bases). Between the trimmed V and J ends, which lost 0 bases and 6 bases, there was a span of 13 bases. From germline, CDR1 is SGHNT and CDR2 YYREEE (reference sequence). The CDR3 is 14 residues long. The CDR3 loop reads CASSLGVGDREQYF. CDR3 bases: TGTGCCAGCAGCTTGGGGGTAGGGGATCGCGAGCAGTACTTC.

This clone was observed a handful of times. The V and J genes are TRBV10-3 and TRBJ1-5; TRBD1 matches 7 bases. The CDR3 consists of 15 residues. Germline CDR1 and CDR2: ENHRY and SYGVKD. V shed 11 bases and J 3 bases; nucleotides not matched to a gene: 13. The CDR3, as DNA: TGTGCCGTCGCCCGAGACGACAGGGACAATCAGCCCCAGCATTTT. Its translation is CAVARDDRDNQPQHF.

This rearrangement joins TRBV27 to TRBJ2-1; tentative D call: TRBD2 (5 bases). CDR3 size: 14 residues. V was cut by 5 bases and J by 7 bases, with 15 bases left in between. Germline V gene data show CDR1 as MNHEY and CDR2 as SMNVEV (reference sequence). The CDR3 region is CASSHSRERNEQFF. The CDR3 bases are TGTGCCAGCAGTCACTCTAGGGAGCGGAATGAGCAGTTCTTC.

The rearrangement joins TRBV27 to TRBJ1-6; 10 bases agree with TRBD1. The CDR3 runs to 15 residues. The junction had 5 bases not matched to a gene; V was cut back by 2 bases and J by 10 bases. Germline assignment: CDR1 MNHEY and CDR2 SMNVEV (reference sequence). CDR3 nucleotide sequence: TGTGCCAGCAGTTTAGAGGGGACAGGGGACTCACCCCTCCACTTT. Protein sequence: CASSLEGTGDSPLHF.

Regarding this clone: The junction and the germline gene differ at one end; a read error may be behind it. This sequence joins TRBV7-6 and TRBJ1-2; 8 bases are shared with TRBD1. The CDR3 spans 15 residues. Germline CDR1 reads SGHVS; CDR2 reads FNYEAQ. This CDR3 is CANSLGTGQESGYTF. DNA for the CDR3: TGTGCCAACAGCTTAGGGACAGGTCAGGAGAGTGGCTACACCTTC. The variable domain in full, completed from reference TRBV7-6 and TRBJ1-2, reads GAGVSQSPRYKVTKRGQDVALRCDPISGHVSLYWYRQALGQGPEFLTYFNYEAQQDKSGLPNDRFSAERPEGSISTLTIQRTEQRDSAMYRCANSLGTGQESGYTFGSGTRLTVV.

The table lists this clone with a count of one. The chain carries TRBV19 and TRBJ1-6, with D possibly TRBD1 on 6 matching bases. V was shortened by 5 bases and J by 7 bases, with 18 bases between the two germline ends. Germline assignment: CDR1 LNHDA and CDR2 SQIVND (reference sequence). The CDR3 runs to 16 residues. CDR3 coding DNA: TGTGCCAGTAGTGACCCCCCCTGGGGGCAGAATTCACCCCTCCACTTT. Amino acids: CASSDPPWGQNSPLHF.

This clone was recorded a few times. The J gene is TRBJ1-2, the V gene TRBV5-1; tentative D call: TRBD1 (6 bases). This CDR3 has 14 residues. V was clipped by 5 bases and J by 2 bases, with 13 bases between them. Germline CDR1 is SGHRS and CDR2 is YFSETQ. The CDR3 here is CASRTQGQNYGYTF. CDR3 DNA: TGCGCCAGCAGGACGCAGGGGCAGAACTATGGCTACACCTTC.

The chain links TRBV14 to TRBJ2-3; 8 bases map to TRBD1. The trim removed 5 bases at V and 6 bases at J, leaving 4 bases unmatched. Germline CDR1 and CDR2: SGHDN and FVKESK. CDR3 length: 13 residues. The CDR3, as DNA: TGTGCCAGCAGCGGCCGGGACAGGGATACGCAGTATTTT. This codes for CASSGRDRDTQYF. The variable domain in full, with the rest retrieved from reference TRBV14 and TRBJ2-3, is EAGVTQFPSHSVIEKGQTVTLRCDPISGHDNLYWYRRVMGKEIKFLLHFVKESKQDESGMPNNRFLAERTGGTYSTLKVQPAELEDSGVYFCASSGRDRDTQYFGPGTRLTVL.

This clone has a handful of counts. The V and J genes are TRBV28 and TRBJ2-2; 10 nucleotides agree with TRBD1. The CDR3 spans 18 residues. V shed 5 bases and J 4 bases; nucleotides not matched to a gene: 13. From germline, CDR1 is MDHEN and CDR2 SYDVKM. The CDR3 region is CASSLGTGEGAGTGELFF. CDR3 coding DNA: TGTGCCAGCAGTCTTGGGACAGGGGAAGGGGCTGGCACCGGGGAGCTGTTTTTT.

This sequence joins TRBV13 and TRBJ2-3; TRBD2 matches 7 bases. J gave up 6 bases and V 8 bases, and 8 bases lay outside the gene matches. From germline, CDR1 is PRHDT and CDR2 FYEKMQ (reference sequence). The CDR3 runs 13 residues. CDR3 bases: TGTGCCAGCCGGGAGGTAGGGGTTGATACGCAGTATTTT. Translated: CASREVGVDTQYF. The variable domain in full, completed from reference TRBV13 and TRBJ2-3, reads AAGVIQSPRHLIKEKRETATLKCYPIPRHDTVYWYQQGPGQDPQFLISFYEKMQSDKGSIPDRFSAQQFSDYHSELNMSSLELGDSALYFCASREVGVDTQYFGPGTRLTVL.

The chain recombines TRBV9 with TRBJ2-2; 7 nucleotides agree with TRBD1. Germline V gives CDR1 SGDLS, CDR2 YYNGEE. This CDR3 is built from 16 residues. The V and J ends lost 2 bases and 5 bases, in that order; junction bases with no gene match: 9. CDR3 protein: CASSVSGTVSTGELFF. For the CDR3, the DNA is TGTGCCAGCAGCGTGTCCGGGACAGTGTCAACCGGGGAGCTGTTTTTT.

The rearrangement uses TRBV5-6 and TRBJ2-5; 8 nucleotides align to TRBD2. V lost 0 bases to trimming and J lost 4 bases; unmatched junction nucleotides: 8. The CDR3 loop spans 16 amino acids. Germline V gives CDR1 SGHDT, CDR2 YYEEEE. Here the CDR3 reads CASSLEGRGLAETQYF. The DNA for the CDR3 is TGTGCCAGCAGCTTGGAAGGGCGAGGACTAGCAGAGACCCAGTACTTC.

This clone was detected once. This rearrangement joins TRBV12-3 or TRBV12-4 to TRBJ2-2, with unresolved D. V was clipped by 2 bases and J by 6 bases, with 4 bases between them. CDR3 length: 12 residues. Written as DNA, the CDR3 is TGTGCCAGCAGTTTAAACTCCGGGGAGCTGTTTTTT. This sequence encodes CASSLNSGELFF.